These 14 T cell receptor beta chains originate from one sample sequenced in a study of blood T cell repertoires in COVID-19. Data came from immunoSEQ multiplex PCR; TCRdb stores just in-frame clones and leaves some out. Of 64,000 or so clones detected, more than 75% appear once; the ten largest clones hold approximately 1.6%. Sequenced input: peripheral blood. The receptors here all came from a human donor in a cohort sampled during active COVID-19.

The gene calls are TRBV5-5 and TRBJ2-5; 9 bases are a match to TRBD1. J gave up 7 bases and V 2 bases, and 9 bases lay outside the gene matches. The CDR3 runs 15 residues. Germline loops: CDR1 SGHKS, CDR2 YYEKEE (reference sequence). The CDR3 bases are TGTGCCAGCAGCTTCCTAGGACAGGGGCAGGTGACCCAGTACTTC. It yields the protein CASSFLGQGQVTQYF.

In DNA form, the CDR3 reads TGTGCCAGCAGGTCGTGGGGGGTACCAGCTAATGAAAAACTGTTTTTT. It specifies CASRSWGVPANEKLFF. V and J are TRBV28 and TRBJ1-4, with a weak D call TRBD1 (5 bases). V was trimmed by 6 bases and J by 3 bases, leaving 17 bases between them. The CDR3 sequence is 16 residues long. Germline V lookup: CDR1 MDHEN, CDR2 SYDVKM.

Note on this clone: Germline is not matched at one junction end, which may reflect a read error. V gene TRBV4-3 combines with J gene TRBJ1-2; no definite D call. The germline V gene encodes CDR1 LGHNA and CDR2 YSLEER. This CDR3 spans 13 amino acids. The CDR3 DNA reads as TGCGCCAGCAGCCAAGATCATTTATACAGCCTCTCCTTC. Its translation is CASSQDHLYSLSF.

The chain links TRBV19 to TRBJ2-2, with 7 bases fitting TRBD2. Trimming at V came to 7 bases and at J to 3 bases, leaving 11 bases not matched to a gene. CDR1 is LNHDA, CDR2 SQIVND, per germline (reference sequence). The CDR3 sequence is 16 residues long. In nucleotides, the CDR3 is TGTGCCAGTAACTCCGGGGGAGGGATTTACACCGGGGAGCTGTTTTTT. This encodes CASNSGGGIYTGELFF.

The V call is TRBV28, the J call TRBJ2-7, with D possibly matching TRBD1 (8 bases). The CDR3 totals 15 residues. The V end was cut by 6 bases, the J end by 4 bases, with 19 bases between. Germline-derived CDR1 and CDR2 are MDHEN and SYDVKM. The CDR3 sequence is CASRIPTGGVYEQYF. The CDR3, as DNA: TGTGCCAGCAGAATTCCTACAGGGGGGGTGTACGAGCAGTACTTC. The full variable domain, in which reference TRBV28 and TRBJ2-7 provide the parts outside the CDR3, is DVKVTQSSRYLVKRTGEKVFLECVQDMDHENMFWYRQDPGLGLRLIYFSYDVKMKEKGDIPEGYSVSREKKERFSLILESASTNQTSMYLCASRIPTGGVYEQYFGPGTRLTVT.

This clone was detected only a few times. The chain links TRBV5-1 to TRBJ2-2; 13 bases map to TRBD2. The V gene end was trimmed by 4 bases and the J gene end by 5 bases; junction bases not matched to a gene: 5. CDR1 SGHRS and CDR2 YFSETQ come from the germline V gene. CDR3 length equals 16 residues. The CDR3 sequence: CASSPRTSGSTGELFF. The CDR3 bases are TGCGCCAGCAGCCCCCGGACTAGCGGGAGTACCGGGGAGCTGTTTTTT.

The chain links TRBV7-9 to TRBJ2-1; no firm D call. The CDR3 is made up of 13 amino acids. Germline V gives CDR1 SEHNR, CDR2 FQNEAQ (reference sequence). Trimming took off 3 bases at V and 0 bases at J, with 3 bases between the two ends. The CDR3 DNA reads TGTGCCAGCAGCTTTAGCTCCTACAATGAGCAGTTCTTC. The encoded protein is CASSFSSYNEQFF.

A few counts support this clone. This chain links TRBV9 with TRBJ2-7; the D is unclear. Trimming left V 0 bases short and J 3 bases short, with 7 bases between. The length of the CDR3 is 13 residues. Germline loops: CDR1 SGDLS, CDR2 YYNGEE. Here the CDR3 DNA reads TGTGCCAGCAGCGTAGTACCAGACTACGAGCAGTACTTC. It codes for CASSVVPDYEQYF.

This clone has a single count. The rearrangement joins TRBV19 to TRBJ2-7, with TRBD2 matching 8 bases. CDR1 is LNHDA and CDR2 is SQIVND in the germline V gene (reference sequence). This CDR3 comprises 16 residues. J gave up 2 bases and V 5 bases, and 11 bases lay outside the gene matches. CDR3 DNA: TGTGCCAGTAGTCATGTATCCGGGGGGGCTACCTACGAGCAGTACTTC. Protein product: CASSHVSGGATYEQYF.

This rearrangement joins TRBV15 to TRBJ2-7, with D maybe TRBD2 (5 bases). Germline V CDR1 and CDR2: LNHNV, YYDKDF (reference sequence). CDR3 length: 17 amino acids. V shed 5 bases and J shed 1 base, with 21 bases lying between them. CDR3 bases: TGTGCCACCAGCTCTCACAGTCTCCGTCCGGGGTCCTACGAGCAGTACTTC. It specifies CATSSHSLRPGSYEQYF.

The rearrangement links TRBV15 to TRBJ1-1; no definite D call. The CDR3 covers 15 residues. Trimming shortened V by 3 bases and J by 6 bases, and 17 bases separated the two germline ends. Germline V gene data show CDR1 as LNHNV and CDR2 as YYDKDF (reference sequence). CDR3 DNA: TGTGCCACCAGCAGCTCTGTCGTAGGGCGGGCTGAAGCTTTCTTT. It encodes CATSSSVVGRAEAFF. The whole variable domain, filled in from reference TRBV15 and TRBJ1-1, reads DAMVIQNPRYQVTQFGKPVTLSCSQTLNHNVMYWYQQKSSQAPKLLFHYYDKDFNNEADTPDNFQSRRPNTSFCFLDIRSPGLGDTAMYLCATSSSVVGRAEAFFGQGTRLTVV.

This chain links TRBV19 with TRBJ2-6, with 10 bases identical to TRBD1. Germline V gives CDR1 LNHDA, CDR2 SQIVND (reference sequence). The trim removed 5 bases at V and 0 bases at J, leaving 7 bases unmatched. This CDR3 has 18 residues. The CDR3 loop reads CASSLRTGGASGANVLTF. The CDR3 DNA reads TGTGCCAGTAGTCTTCGGACAGGGGGGGCCTCTGGGGCCAACGTCCTGACTTTC.

This rearrangement joins TRBV7-3 to TRBJ2-1; D remains unclear. The germline V gene encodes CDR1 SGHTA and CDR2 FQGTGA. CDR3 length equals 13 residues. Trimming removed 1 base at V and 7 bases at J, with 8 bases between. The CDR3 protein is CASSLIPLNEQFF. CDR3 coding DNA: TGTGCCAGCAGCTTAATTCCCCTAAATGAGCAGTTCTTC.

In its sample, this clone was seen once. This chain links TRBV25-1 with TRBJ2-1; 7 nucleotides match TRBD2. Germline assignment: CDR1 MGHDK and CDR2 SYGVNS. There are 18 residues in the CDR3. V trimming: 2 bases; J trimming: 0 bases; junction bases outside the gene matches: 10. CDR3 sequence reads: CASSERRGQRGSYNEQFF. In DNA, the CDR3 is TGTGCCAGCAGTGAACGGAGGGGCCAGCGGGGCTCCTACAATGAGCAGTTCTTC.